The 2 T cell receptor beta chains given below trace back to one sample, sequenced in a study of response to subunit inactivated influenza vaccine. Via MiXCR, TCRdb re-called the RT-PCR reads, giving one row per CDR3 protein. The top ten clones hold 11% of a sample with about 830,000 distinct CDR3 sequences, approximately 18% of them seen once. Sequenced material: PBMCs from blood, taken about 5 days after vaccination. All receptors come from a man in his forties or fifties who received an inactivated influenza vaccine.

Only one count was recorded for this clonotype. A junction end diverges from the germline sequence, so it may reflect a read error. CDR3 loop: CATSKDKETQHF. Here the CDR3 DNA reads TGTGCCACCAGCAAAGATAAAGAGACCCAGCACTTC. This rearrangement joins TRBV15 to TRBJ2-5; D is unclear. Germline values: CDR1 LNHNV, CDR2 YYDKDF (reference sequence). The CDR3 spans 12 residues.

The chain combines TRBV6-1 with TRBJ2-1, with 8 bases lining up with TRBD1. CDR3 size: 13 residues. Looked up from germline, CDR1 is MNHNS and CDR2 is SASEGT. The V segment lost 5 bases and the J segment 8 bases; nucleotides outside the gene matches: 5. The CDR3 DNA is TGTGCCAGCAGTCCCGACAGGGGATATGAGCAGTTCTTC. Amino acid sequence: CASSPDRGYEQFF.